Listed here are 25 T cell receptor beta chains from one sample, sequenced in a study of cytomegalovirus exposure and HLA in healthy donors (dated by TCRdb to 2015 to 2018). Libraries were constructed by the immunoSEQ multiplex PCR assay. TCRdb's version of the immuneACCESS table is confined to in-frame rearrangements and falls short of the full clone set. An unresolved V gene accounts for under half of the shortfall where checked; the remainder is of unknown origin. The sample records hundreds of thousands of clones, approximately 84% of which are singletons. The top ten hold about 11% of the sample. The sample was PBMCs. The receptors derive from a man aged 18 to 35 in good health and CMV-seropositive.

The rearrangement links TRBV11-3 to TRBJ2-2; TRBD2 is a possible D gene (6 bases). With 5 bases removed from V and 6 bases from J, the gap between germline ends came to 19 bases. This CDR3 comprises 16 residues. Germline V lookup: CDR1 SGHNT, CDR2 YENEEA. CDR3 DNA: TGTGCCAGCAGCCCTCGTGGAGGGGAGAGATCCGGGGAGCTGTTTTTT. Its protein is CASSPRGGERSGELFF.

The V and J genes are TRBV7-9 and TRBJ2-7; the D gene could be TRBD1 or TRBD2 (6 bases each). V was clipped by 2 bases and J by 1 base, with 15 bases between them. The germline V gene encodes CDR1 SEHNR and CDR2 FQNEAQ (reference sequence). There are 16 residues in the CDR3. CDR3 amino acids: CASSLRGWGASYEQYF. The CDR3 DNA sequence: TGTGCCAGCAGCTTACGGGGATGGGGGGCGTCCTACGAGCAGTACTTC.

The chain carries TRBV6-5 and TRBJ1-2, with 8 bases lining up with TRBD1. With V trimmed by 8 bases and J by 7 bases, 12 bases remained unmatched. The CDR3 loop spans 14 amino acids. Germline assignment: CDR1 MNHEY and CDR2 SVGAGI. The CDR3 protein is CASRMTGAYSGYTF. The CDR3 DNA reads TGTGCCAGCCGAATGACAGGGGCTTATTCTGGCTACACCTTC.

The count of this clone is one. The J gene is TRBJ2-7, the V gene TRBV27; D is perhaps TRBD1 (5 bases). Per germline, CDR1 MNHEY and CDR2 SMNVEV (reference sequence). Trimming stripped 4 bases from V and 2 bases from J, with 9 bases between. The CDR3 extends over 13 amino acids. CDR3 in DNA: TGTGCCAGCAGTTCTGTGGGGCCCTACGAGCAGTACTTC. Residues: CASSSVGPYEQYF.

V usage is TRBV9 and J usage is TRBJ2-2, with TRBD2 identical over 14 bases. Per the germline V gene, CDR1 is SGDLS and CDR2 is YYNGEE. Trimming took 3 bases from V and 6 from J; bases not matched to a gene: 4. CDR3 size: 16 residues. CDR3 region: CASSELTSGRAGELFF. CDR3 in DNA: TGTGCCAGCAGCGAACTGACTAGCGGGAGGGCCGGGGAGCTGTTTTTT. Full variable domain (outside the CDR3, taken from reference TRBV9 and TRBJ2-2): DSGVTQTPKHLITATGQRVTLRCSPRSGDLSVYWYQQSLDQGLQFLIQYYNGEERAKGNILERFSAQQFPDLHSELNLSSLELGDSALYFCASSELTSGRAGELFFGEGSRLTVL.

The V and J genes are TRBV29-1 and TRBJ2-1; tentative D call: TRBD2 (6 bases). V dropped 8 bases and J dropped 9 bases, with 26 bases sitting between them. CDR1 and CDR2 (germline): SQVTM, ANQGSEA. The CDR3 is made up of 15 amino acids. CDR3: CSTTTASAQRGEQFF. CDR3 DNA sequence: TGCAGCACTACCACAGCTAGCGCACAAAGGGGTGAGCAGTTCTTC.

The CDR3 region is CSVGNGEGYEQYF. Written as DNA, the CDR3 is TGCAGCGTTGGGAACGGGGAAGGCTACGAGCAGTACTTC. The V gene is TRBV29-1, the J gene TRBJ2-7; perhaps TRBD2 as D (5 bases). The CDR3 is 13 amino acids. V was trimmed by 4 bases and J by 3 bases, leaving 13 bases between them. Germline CDR1 is SQVTM and CDR2 is ANQGSEA.

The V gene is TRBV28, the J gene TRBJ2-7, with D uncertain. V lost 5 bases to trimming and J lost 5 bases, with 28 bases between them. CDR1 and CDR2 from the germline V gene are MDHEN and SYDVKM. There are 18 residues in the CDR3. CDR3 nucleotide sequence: TGTGCCAGCAGTCCCCCCCTGACAAGAGTAAACCGCTATAACGAGCAGTACTTC. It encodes CASSPPLTRVNRYNEQYF.

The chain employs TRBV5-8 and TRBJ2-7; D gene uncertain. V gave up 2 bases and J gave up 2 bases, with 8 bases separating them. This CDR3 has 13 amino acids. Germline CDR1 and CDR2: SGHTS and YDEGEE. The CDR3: CASSFDSTYEQYF. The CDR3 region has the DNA TGTGCCAGCAGCTTTGACTCAACCTACGAGCAGTACTTC. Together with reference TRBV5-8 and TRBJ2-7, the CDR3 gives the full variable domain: EAGVTQSPTHLIKTRGQQATLRCSPISGHTSVYWYQQALGLGLQFLLWYDEGEERNRGNFPPRFSGRQFPNYSSELNVNALELEDSALYLCASSFDSTYEQYFGPGTRLTVT.

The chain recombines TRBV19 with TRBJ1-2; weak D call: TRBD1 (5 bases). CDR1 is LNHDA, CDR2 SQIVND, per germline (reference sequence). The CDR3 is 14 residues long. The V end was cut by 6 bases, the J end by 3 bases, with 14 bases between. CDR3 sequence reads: CASRVQGKDYGYTF. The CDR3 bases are TGTGCCAGTAGGGTGCAGGGCAAGGACTATGGCTACACCTTC.

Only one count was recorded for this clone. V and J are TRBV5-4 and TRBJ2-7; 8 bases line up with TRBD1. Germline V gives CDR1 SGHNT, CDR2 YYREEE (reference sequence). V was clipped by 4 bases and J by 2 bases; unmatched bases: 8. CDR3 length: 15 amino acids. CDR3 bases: TGTGCCAGCAGCCCAGGACAGGGTGGGACCTACGAGCAGTACTTC. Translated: CASSPGQGGTYEQYF.

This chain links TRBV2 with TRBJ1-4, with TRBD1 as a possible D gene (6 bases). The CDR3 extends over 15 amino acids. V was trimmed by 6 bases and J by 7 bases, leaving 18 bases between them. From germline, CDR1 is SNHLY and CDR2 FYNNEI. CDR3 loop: CASRTDRTVIEKLFF. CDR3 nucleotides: TGTGCCAGCAGGACCGACAGGACGGTTATTGAAAAACTGTTTTTT.

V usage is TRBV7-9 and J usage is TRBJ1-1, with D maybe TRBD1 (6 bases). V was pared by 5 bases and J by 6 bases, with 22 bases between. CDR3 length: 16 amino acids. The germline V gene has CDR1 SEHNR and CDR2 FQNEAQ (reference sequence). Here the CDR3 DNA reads TGTGCCAGCAGCCCTTGGGGGGGCGCGGGGAATCCTGAAGCTTTCTTT. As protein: CASSPWGGAGNPEAFF.

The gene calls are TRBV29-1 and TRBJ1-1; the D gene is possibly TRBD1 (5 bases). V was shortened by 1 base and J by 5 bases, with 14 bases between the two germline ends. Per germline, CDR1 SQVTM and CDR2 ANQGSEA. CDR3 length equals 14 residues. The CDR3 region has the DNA TGCAGCGTTGAAGTTCTGGCAGGGTCGACTGAAGCTTTCTTT. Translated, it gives CSVEVLAGSTEAFF.

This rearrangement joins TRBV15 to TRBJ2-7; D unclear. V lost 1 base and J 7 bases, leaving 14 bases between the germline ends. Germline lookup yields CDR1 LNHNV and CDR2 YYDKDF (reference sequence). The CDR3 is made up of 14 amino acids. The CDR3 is CATSRARTAEEQYF. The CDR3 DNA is TGTGCCACCAGCAGAGCCCGGACCGCGGAGGAGCAGTACTTC.

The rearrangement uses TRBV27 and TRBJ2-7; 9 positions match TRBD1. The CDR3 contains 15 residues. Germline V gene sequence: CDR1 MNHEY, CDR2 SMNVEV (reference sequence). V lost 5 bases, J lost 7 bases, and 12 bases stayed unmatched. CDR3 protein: CASSTPGQGFREQYF. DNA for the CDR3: TGTGCCAGCAGTACCCCGGGACAGGGCTTTAGGGAGCAGTACTTC.

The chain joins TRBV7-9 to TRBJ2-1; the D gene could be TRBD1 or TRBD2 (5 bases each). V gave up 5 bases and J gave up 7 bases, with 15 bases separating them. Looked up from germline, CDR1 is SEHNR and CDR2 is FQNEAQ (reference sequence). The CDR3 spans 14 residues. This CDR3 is CASSLELRGNEQFF. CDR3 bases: TGTGCCAGCAGCCTCGAATTGAGGGGTAATGAGCAGTTCTTC.

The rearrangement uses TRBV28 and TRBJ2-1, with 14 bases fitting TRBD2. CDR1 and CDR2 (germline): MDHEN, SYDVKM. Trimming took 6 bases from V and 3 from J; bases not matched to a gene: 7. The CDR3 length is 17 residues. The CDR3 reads CASSLGLAGVDYNEQFF. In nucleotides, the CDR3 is TGTGCCAGCAGCCTGGGACTAGCGGGAGTGGACTACAATGAGCAGTTCTTC.

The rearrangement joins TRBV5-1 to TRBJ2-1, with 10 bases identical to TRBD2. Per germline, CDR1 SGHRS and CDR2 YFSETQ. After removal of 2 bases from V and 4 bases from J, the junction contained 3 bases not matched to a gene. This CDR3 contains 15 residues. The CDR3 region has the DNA TGCGCCAGCAGCTTAGCGGGAGGGAAATACAATGAGCAGTTCTTC. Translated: CASSLAGGKYNEQFF.

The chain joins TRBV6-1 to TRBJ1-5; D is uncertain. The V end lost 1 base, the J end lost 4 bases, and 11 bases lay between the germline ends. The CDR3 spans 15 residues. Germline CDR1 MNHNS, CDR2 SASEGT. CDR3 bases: TGTGCCAGCAGTGAAGTTCTCCTATCTAATCAGCCCCAGCATTTT. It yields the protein CASSEVLLSNQPQHF.

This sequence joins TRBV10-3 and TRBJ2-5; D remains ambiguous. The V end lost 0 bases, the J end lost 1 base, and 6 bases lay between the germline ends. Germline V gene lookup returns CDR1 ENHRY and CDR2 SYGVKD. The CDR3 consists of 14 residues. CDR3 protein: CAISESPSQETQYF. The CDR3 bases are TGTGCCATCAGTGAGTCCCCCTCCCAAGAGACCCAGTACTTC.

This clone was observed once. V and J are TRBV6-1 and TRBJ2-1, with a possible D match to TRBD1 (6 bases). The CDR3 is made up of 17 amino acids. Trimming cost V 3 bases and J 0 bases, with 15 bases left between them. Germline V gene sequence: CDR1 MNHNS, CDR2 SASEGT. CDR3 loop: CASSDADSSSSYNEQFF. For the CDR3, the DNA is TGTGCCAGCAGTGATGCGGACAGCTCAAGCTCCTACAATGAGCAGTTCTTC.

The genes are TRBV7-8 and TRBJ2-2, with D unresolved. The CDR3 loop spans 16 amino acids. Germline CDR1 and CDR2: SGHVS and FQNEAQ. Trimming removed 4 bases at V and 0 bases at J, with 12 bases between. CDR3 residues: CASSSRTKANTGELFF. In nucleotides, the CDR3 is TGTGCCAGCAGCTCGCGGACGAAGGCGAACACCGGGGAGCTGTTTTTT.

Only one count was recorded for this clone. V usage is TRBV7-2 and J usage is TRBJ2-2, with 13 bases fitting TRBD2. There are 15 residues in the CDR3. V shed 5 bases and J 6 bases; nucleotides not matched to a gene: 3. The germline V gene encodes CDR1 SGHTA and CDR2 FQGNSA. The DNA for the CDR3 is TGTGCCAGCAGCATCGGACTAGCGGGAGCCGGGGAGCTGTTTTTT. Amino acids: CASSIGLAGAGELFF.

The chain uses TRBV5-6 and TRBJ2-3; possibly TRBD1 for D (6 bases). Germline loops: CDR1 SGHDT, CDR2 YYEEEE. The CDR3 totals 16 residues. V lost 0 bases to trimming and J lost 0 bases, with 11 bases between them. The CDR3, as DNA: TGTGCCAGCAGCTTGGTTACAGGGTTGAGCACAGATACGCAGTATTTT. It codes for CASSLVTGLSTDTQYF.